This T cell receptor (beta chain) is from a study of blood T cell repertoires in COVID-19. Turning to the study itself: The study drew acute and convalescent COVID-19 samples from the United States, Italy and Spain. Sources were T cells, B-cell-depleted T cells, or PBMCs; the material itself was cDNA or gDNA.

Profiled with immunoSEQ multiplex PCR; TCRdb holds only in-frame clones, not every one. The data contain more than 300,000 clones, 90% of them seen just once; the ten biggest clones take up around 1%. This CDR3 spans 15 amino acids. Germline V lookup: CDR1 SGHRS, CDR2 YFSETQ. Trimming left V 3 bases short and J 0 bases short, with 10 bases between. The receptor's source is a middle-aged woman with COVID-19, enrolled during active disease. V usage is TRBV5-1 and J usage is TRBJ2-1; D may be TRBD1 (6 bases). The sample comprised peripheral blood. The CDR3, as DNA: TGCGCCAGCAGCTATAACAGGGTCTCCTACAATGAGCAGTTCTTC. Its protein product is CASSYNRVSYNEQFF.